This paragraph reports one TCR beta chain. What it recognizes is unknown. The sort gate was single viable CD3+CD4+CD8-CD45RO+ cells for memory CD4+ T cells. This sample is part of a study of memory CD4+ T cells and cytomegalovirus serostatus. Across the study: Of the healthy Belgian adults, nine or ten were CMV seropositive and 24 seronegative. Whole-study results and caveats: The CMV-associated TCR signature appears largely within the CD4+ memory repertoire. Of more than 150 reported CMV TCRbeta sequences, about 70 were found in memory CD4+ repertoires.

V lost 4 bases and J lost 4; bases outside the gene matches: 8. The CDR3 runs to 16 residues. Germline loops: CDR1 SGHKS, CDR2 YYEKEE (reference sequence). In the original workflow: After removing out-of-frame reads, around 2 million distinct TCRbeta sequences remained. This table comes from immunoSEQ multiplex PCR, and its TCRdb copy is limited to in-frame clones, with some not included. V, J and clone size were drawn from that table, and D and trimming were deduced from the DNA. The sample has tens of thousands of clones; roughly 80% are singletons. This receptor was taken from an adult in good health and CMV-seronegative. The chain links TRBV5-5 to TRBJ2-5, with 12 bases fitting TRBD2. The sample comprised memory CD4+ T cells from blood. This CDR3 reads CASSPASTSGRETQYF. The DNA of the CDR3 is TGTGCCAGCAGCCCCGCCTCGACTAGCGGGAGAGAGACCCAGTACTTC. Full variable domain (remainder filled in from reference TRBV5-5 and TRBJ2-5): DAGVTQSPTHLIKTRGQQVTLRCSPISGHKSVSWYQQVLGQGPQFIFQYYEKEERGRGNFPDRFSARQFPNYSSELNVNALLLGDSALYLCASSPASTSGRETQYFGPGTRLLVL.